The 30 T cell receptor beta chains below were found in one sample sequenced in a study of chemoradiotherapy in HPV16-positive cancers. TCRdb's table, derived via immunoSEQ multiplex PCR, lists solely in-frame clones and lacks some. The repertoire consists of about 2,000 clones, with almost 85% occurring once and the leading ten covering approximately 2.9%. Material: tumor tissue, obtained from a patient who underwent chemoradiotherapy. The source is a human donor with HPV-associated anogenital cancer.

The J gene is TRBJ2-3, the V gene TRBV4-1; D possibly corresponds to TRBD1 (6 bases). Germline V gene lookup returns CDR1 MGHRA and CDR2 YSYEKL. This CDR3 has 16 amino acids. V gave up 2 bases and J gave up 0 bases, with 12 bases separating them. The chain's CDR3 is CASSQPPGASTDTQYF. CDR3 in DNA: TGCGCCAGCAGCCAACCCCCAGGGGCGAGCACAGATACGCAGTATTTT.

This clone was detected only once. This chain links TRBV5-4 with TRBJ2-5; tentative D call: TRBD1 (8 bases). There are 15 residues in the CDR3. The germline V gene encodes CDR1 SGHNT and CDR2 YYREEE (reference sequence). V was trimmed by 4 bases and J by 5 bases, leaving 18 bases between them. The CDR3 spells CASSTRTGRAETQYF. DNA for the CDR3: TGTGCCAGCAGCACTAGGACAGGGAGGGCGGAGACCCAGTACTTC. Together with reference TRBV5-4 and TRBJ2-5, the CDR3 gives the full variable domain: ETGVTQSPTHLIKTRGQQVTLRCSSQSGHNTVSWYQQALGQGPQFIFQYYREEENGRGNFPPRFSGLQFPNYSSELNVNALELDDSALYLCASSTRTGRAETQYFGPGTRLLVL.

The gene calls are TRBV6-6 and TRBJ2-1; D is tentatively TRBD1 or TRBD2 (5 bases each). The germline CDR1 and CDR2 sequences are MNHNY and SVGAGI (reference sequence). This CDR3 spans 16 amino acids. The V end was cut by 2 bases, the J end by 7 bases, with 18 bases between. CDR3 in DNA: TGTGCCAGCAGTTACCGGGGCCGACCCGGAGATAATGAGCAGTTCTTC. Translation gives CASSYRGRPGDNEQFF.

V is TRBV5-4 and J is TRBJ2-2; weak D call: TRBD2 (5 bases). V was cut by 6 bases and J by 7 bases, with 13 bases left in between. CDR3 length equals 13 residues. Germline V lookup: CDR1 SGHNT, CDR2 YYREEE (reference sequence). The CDR3 loop is CASTTLGSGELFF. The CDR3 coding sequence is TGTGCCAGCACCACCCTGGGGAGCGGGGAGCTGTTTTTT.

The V call is TRBV27, the J call TRBJ1-1, with D hard to call. Germline-derived CDR1 and CDR2 are MNHEY and SMNVEV (reference sequence). CDR3 size: 11 residues. V lost 5 bases and J 8 bases, leaving 9 bases between the germline ends. CDR3 coding DNA: TGTGCCAGCAGTCTCCCGCAGGAAGCTTTCTTT. Its translation is CASSLPQEAFF.

This clone occurred once. The chain uses TRBV7-3 and TRBJ2-3, with D tentatively TRBD2 (6 bases). Trimming removed 5 bases from V and 6 bases from J, with 15 bases in between. CDR3 length equals 14 residues. Germline V gene lookup returns CDR1 SGHTA and CDR2 FQGTGA. The chain's CDR3 is CASSPGTAGDTQYF. CDR3 bases: TGTGCCAGCAGCCCCGGGACGGCGGGGGATACGCAGTATTTT.

The chain is built from TRBV5-6 and TRBJ2-1; TRBD2 aligns across 10 bases. The CDR3 runs to 13 residues. Per germline, CDR1 SGHDT and CDR2 YYEEEE. V lost 5 bases to trimming and J lost 9 bases; unmatched junction nucleotides: 5. CDR3 in DNA: TGTGCCAGCAGGAAAGCGGGGGGGAGTGAGCAGTTCTTC. Translation: CASRKAGGSEQFF.

The chain employs TRBV19 and TRBJ1-4; D is unclear. Germline values: CDR1 LNHDA, CDR2 SQIVND (reference sequence). The CDR3 totals 16 residues. V was pared by 1 base and J by 1 base, with 10 bases between. CDR3 amino acids: CASSIAHVRTNEKLFF. Written as DNA, the CDR3 is TGTGCCAGTAGTATAGCTCACGTGAGAACTAATGAAAAACTGTTTTTT. The variable domain in full, completed from reference TRBV19 and TRBJ1-4, reads DGGITQSPKYLFRKEGQNVTLSCEQNLNHDAMYWYRQDPGQGLRLIYYSQIVNDFQKGDIAEGYSVSREKKESFPLTVTSAQKNPTAFYLCASSIAHVRTNEKLFFGSGTQLSVL.

This clone was observed a single time. The CDR3 nucleotides are TGTGCCAGCTCCCTGGACAGAACTTATGGCTACACCTTC. Amino acids: CASSLDRTYGYTF. This chain uses TRBV18 with TRBJ1-2; weak D call: TRBD1 (6 bases). V gave up 6 bases and J gave up 5 bases, with 13 bases separating them. The length of the CDR3 is 13 residues. In germline, CDR1 is KGHSH, CDR2 LQKENI.

The chain recombines TRBV9 with TRBJ1-2, with D hard to call. Germline V CDR1 and CDR2: SGDLS, YYNGEE. V was shortened by 4 bases and J by 12 bases, with 13 bases between the two germline ends. The CDR3 length is 11 residues. The CDR3 region is CASSSKGANTF. The CDR3 nucleotides are TGTGCCAGCAGCAGTAAAGGAGCAAACACCTTC.

The J gene is TRBJ2-2, the V gene TRBV19, with 8 bases lining up with TRBD1. This CDR3 has 14 amino acids. The J segment lost 3 bases and the V segment lost 6 bases, leaving 3 bases of the junction unmatched. CDR1 is LNHDA, CDR2 SQIVND, per germline (reference sequence). CDR3 amino acids: CASRPGQDTGELFF. Written as DNA, the CDR3 is TGTGCCAGTAGGCCGGGACAGGACACCGGGGAGCTGTTTTTT.

This chain uses TRBV4-1 with TRBJ2-2, with 9 bases that match TRBD2. The J segment lost 2 bases and the V segment lost 4 bases, leaving 14 bases of the junction unmatched. The CDR3 is 19 residues long. From germline, CDR1 is MGHRA and CDR2 YSYEKL. The CDR3 DNA is TGCGCCAGCAGCCTCGCCCCCATGGGCGGGGGGGCCAACACCGGGGAGCTGTTTTTT. Translated, it gives CASSLAPMGGGANTGELFF.

V gene TRBV19 combines with J gene TRBJ1-6, with D tentatively TRBD1 (5 bases). V dropped 9 bases and J dropped 8 bases, with 14 bases sitting between them. The CDR3 is 13 amino acids. Germline V gene sequence: CDR1 LNHDA, CDR2 SQIVND (reference sequence). CDR3 nucleotides: TGTGCCAGCTCGGCGCGACAGTATTCACCCCTCCACTTT. As protein: CASSARQYSPLHF.

The CDR3 sequence is CAWSAVYEQYF. CDR3 sequence (DNA): TGTGCCTGGAGCGCCGTCTACGAGCAGTACTTC. This sequence joins TRBV30 and TRBJ2-7; the D is unclear. CDR1 GTSNPN and CDR2 SVGIG come from the germline V gene (reference sequence). The CDR3 has 11 amino acids. V lost 3 bases and J 3 bases, leaving 6 bases between the germline ends.

The V call is TRBV5-4, the J call TRBJ2-7, with D unclear. This CDR3 is built from 13 residues. Trimming stripped 4 bases from V and 7 bases from J, with 15 bases between. Looked up from germline, CDR1 is SGHNT and CDR2 is YYREEE (reference sequence). CDR3 nucleotides: TGTGCCAGCAGCCCAGGTGACGGAAATGAGCAGTACTTC. This sequence encodes CASSPGDGNEQYF.

The J gene is TRBJ1-1, the V gene TRBV6-5; D gene uncertain. The CDR3 sequence is 12 residues long. The V gene lost 6 bases and the J gene lost 3 bases, with 8 bases spanning the gap. Germline V gene sequence: CDR1 MNHEY, CDR2 SVGAGI. The CDR3 sequence: CASSHPDTEAFF. The DNA for the CDR3 is TGTGCCAGCAGCCATCCAGACACTGAAGCTTTCTTT.

CDR3 region: CASSLRVDSGRLEQYF. CDR3 sequence (DNA): TGTGCCAGCAGCCTCCGGGTCGATAGCGGGAGACTCGAGCAGTACTTC. The V call is TRBV14, the J call TRBJ2-7; 9 bases are a match to TRBD2. CDR1 is SGHDN and CDR2 is FVKESK in the germline V gene. The CDR3 extends over 16 amino acids. J lost 6 bases, V lost 4 bases, and 13 bases had no gene match.

Only a few counts were recorded for this clone. The J gene is TRBJ2-4, the V gene TRBV11-2, with 10 bases fitting TRBD1. The CDR3 is 15 amino acids. CDR1 is SGHAT, CDR2 FQNNGV, per germline. V was clipped by 4 bases and J by 5 bases; unmatched bases: 5. The DNA for the CDR3 is TGTGCCAGCAGCTCCCGGACAGGGGGAGAAAACATTCAGTACTTC. The encoded protein is CASSSRTGGENIQYF.

CDR3 sequence reads: CASSQEFDWQGGQPQHF. The CDR3 nucleotides are TGCGCCAGCAGCCAAGAATTTGATTGGCAGGGGGGTCAGCCCCAGCATTTT. This rearrangement joins TRBV4-3 to TRBJ1-5; 7 bases map to TRBD1. V was clipped by 0 bases and J by 6 bases; unmatched bases: 11. This CDR3 is 17 amino acids long. Germline V gene data show CDR1 as LGHNA and CDR2 as YSLEER.

This chain connects TRBV29-1 to TRBJ1-2, with a possible D match to TRBD1 (5 bases). V was cut by 7 bases and J by 4 bases, with 16 bases left in between. Looked up from germline, CDR1 is SQVTM and CDR2 is ANQGSEA. The CDR3 has 13 amino acids. In DNA, the CDR3 is TGCAGCGGTACAGGTTCAACGATCTATGGCTACACCTTC. Amino acids: CSGTGSTIYGYTF. Full variable domain (outside the CDR3, taken from reference TRBV29-1 and TRBJ1-2): SAVISQKPSRDICQRGTSLTIQCQVDSQVTMMFWYRQQPGQSLTLIATANQGSEATYESGFVIDKFPISRPNLTFSTLTVSNMSPEDSSIYLCSGTGSTIYGYTFGSGTRLTVV.

The genes are TRBV7-2 and TRBJ2-3; D unclear. The CDR3 runs to 14 residues. Deletions cut 5 bases from V and 0 bases from J, with 9 bases between. CDR1 SGHTA and CDR2 FQGNSA come from the germline V gene. The CDR3 nucleotides read TGTGCCAGCAGCCCAACCACTAGCACAGATACGCAGTATTTT. Protein product: CASSPTTSTDTQYF.

This chain connects TRBV6-1 to TRBJ2-3; D tentatively fits TRBD1 or TRBD2 (5 bases each). With 10 bases removed from V and 7 bases from J, the gap between germline ends came to 18 bases. Germline assignment: CDR1 MNHNS and CDR2 SASEGT. This CDR3 is 13 amino acids long. CDR3 loop: CATRDGSWYTQYF. The DNA of the CDR3 is TGTGCCACCCGGGACGGCTCCTGGTATACGCAGTATTTT.

CDR3 nucleotide sequence: TGTGCCAGCAGTTTATCTACAGGCAATCAGCCCCAGCATTTT. This codes for CASSLSTGNQPQHF. V and J are TRBV28 and TRBJ1-5; D remains unclear. V lost 1 base and J lost 2, with 6 bases in between. CDR3 length: 14 amino acids. CDR1 is MDHEN and CDR2 is SYDVKM in the germline V gene. The whole variable domain, filled in from reference TRBV28 and TRBJ1-5, reads DVKVTQSSRYLVKRTGEKVFLECVQDMDHENMFWYRQDPGLGLRLIYFSYDVKMKEKGDIPEGYSVSREKKERFSLILESASTNQTSMYLCASSLSTGNQPQHFGDGTRLSIL.

The chain employs TRBV5-5 and TRBJ2-1; TRBD2 agrees at 8 bases. Germline V lookup: CDR1 SGHKS, CDR2 YYEKEE (reference sequence). V lost 3 bases to trimming and J lost 10 bases; unmatched junction nucleotides: 6. The CDR3 spans 13 residues. The CDR3 protein is CASSWGLEYEQFF. The CDR3 DNA reads as TGTGCCAGCAGCTGGGGACTAGAGTACGAGCAGTTCTTC. The whole variable domain, filled in from reference TRBV5-5 and TRBJ2-1, reads DAGVTQSPTHLIKTRGQQVTLRCSPISGHKSVSWYQQVLGQGPQFIFQYYEKEERGRGNFPDRFSARQFPNYSSELNVNALLLGDSALYLCASSWGLEYEQFFGPGTRLTVL.

J is TRBJ2-5 and V is TRBV7-2, with D hard to call. Germline V CDR1 and CDR2: SGHTA, FQGNSA. V shed 0 bases and J shed 4 bases, with 12 bases lying between them. The CDR3 sequence is 15 residues long. The CDR3 region has the DNA TGTGCCAGCAGCTTAGCGAAGGGTTTGTCAGAGACCCAGTACTTC. Translated, it gives CASSLAKGLSETQYF.

V usage is TRBV7-2 and J usage is TRBJ2-7; TRBD1 agrees at 8 bases. The J segment lost 2 bases and the V segment lost 4 bases, leaving 10 bases of the junction unmatched. The CDR3 is 16 amino acids. Germline V lookup: CDR1 SGHTA, CDR2 FQGNSA. CDR3 nucleotides: TGTGCCAGCAGCTCTACACGGGACAGGATAGCCTACGAGCAGTACTTC. Translation gives CASSSTRDRIAYEQYF.

This sequence joins TRBV7-2 and TRBJ1-3, with D possibly TRBD1 on 5 matching bases. Germline V lookup: CDR1 SGHTA, CDR2 FQGNSA. V lost 4 bases and J lost 5, with 15 bases in between. This CDR3 comprises 15 residues. The CDR3 here is CASSSYRGRRNTIYF. The CDR3 DNA follows: TGTGCCAGCAGCTCATACCGGGGACGCAGAAACACCATATATTTT. The entire variable domain, with the rest obtained from reference TRBV7-2 and TRBJ1-3, is as follows: GAGVSQSPSNKVTEKGKDVELRCDPISGHTALYWYRQSLGQGLEFLIYFQGNSAPDKSGLPSDRFSAERTGGSVSTLTIQRTQQEDSAVYLCASSSYRGRRNTIYFGEGSWLTVV.

J is TRBJ2-3 and V is TRBV6-5; TRBD1 agrees at 7 bases. Germline V gives CDR1 MNHEY, CDR2 SVGAGI. The CDR3 is 14 residues long. J gave up 3 bases and V 0 bases, and 0 bases lay outside the gene matches. The CDR3, as DNA: TGTGCCAGCAGTTACTCGGACAGGACAGATACGCAGTATTTT. It encodes CASSYSDRTDTQYF.

The chain combines TRBV28 with TRBJ1-2; maybe TRBD1 (6 bases). This CDR3 has 14 amino acids. The V end was cut by 2 bases, the J end by 8 bases, with 15 bases between. Germline V gene sequence: CDR1 MDHEN, CDR2 SYDVKM. The CDR3 reads CASSLLRQEGGYTF. In DNA, the CDR3 is TGTGCCAGCAGTTTACTAAGACAGGAGGGGGGCTACACCTTC.

This chain links TRBV18 with TRBJ1-3; 7 bases are a match to TRBD1. The CDR3 consists of 14 residues. V gave up 6 bases and J gave up 2 bases; unmatched junction bases: 4. CDR1 and CDR2 (germline): KGHSH, LQKENI. The CDR3 here is CASSFDRAGNTIYF. The DNA of the CDR3 is TGTGCCAGCTCTTTCGACAGGGCTGGAAACACCATATATTTT.